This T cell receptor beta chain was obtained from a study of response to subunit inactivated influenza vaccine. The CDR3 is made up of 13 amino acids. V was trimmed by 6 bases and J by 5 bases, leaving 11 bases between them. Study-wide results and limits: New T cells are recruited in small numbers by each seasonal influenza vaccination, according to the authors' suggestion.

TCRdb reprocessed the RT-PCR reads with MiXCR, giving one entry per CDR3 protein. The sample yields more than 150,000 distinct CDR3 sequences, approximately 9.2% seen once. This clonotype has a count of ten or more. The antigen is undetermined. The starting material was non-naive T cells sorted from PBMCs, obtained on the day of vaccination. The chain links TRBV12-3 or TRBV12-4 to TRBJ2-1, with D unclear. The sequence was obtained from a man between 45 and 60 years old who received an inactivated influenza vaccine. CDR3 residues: CASSLPPNNEQFF. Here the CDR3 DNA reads TGTGCCAGCAGCCTCCCGCCTAACAATGAGCAGTTCTTC.